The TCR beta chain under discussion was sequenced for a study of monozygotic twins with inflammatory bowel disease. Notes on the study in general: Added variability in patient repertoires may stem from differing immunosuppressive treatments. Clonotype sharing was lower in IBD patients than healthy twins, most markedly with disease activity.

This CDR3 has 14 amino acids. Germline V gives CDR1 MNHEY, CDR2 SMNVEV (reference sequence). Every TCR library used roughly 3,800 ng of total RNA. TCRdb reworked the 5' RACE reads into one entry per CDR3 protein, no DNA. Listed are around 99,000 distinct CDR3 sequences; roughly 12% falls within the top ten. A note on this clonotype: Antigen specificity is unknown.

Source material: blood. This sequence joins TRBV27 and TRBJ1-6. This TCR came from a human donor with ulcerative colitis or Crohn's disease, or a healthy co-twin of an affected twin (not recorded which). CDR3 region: CASSHDSYNSPLHF.